This T cell receptor beta chain was obtained from a study of blood T cell repertoires in COVID-19 (dated by TCRdb to the early 2020s). With respect to the entire study: Samples covering the acute and convalescent phases of COVID-19 were provided by collaborators in the United States, Italy and Spain. The material from the prospective study consisted of cDNA or gDNA derived from T cells, B-cell-depleted T cells, or PBMCs. The dataset comprised deeply sampled blood TCRbeta repertoires from subjects exposed to, actively infected with, or recovered from COVID-19. A freely available public database, intended as a resource for researchers studying the immune response to SARS-CoV-2, is where the repertoires were released. The samples were drawn from two sources: the first 160 participants of the ongoing ImmuneRACE study, and 1,254 subjects contributed by 6 global collaborators. Sample metadata almost always included a de-identified subject ID, COVID-19 status, age in years and sex. Where available, HLA class I and class II types were taken from metadata supplied by the sample provider and were not determined by assay-based typing.

Participants in the prospective study were enrolled through a virtual design, were aged 18 to 89 years, and lived in about two dozen United States geographic areas. In the prospective study, cohorts were assigned on the basis of participant-reported clinical history obtained from a screening survey and a study questionnaire. Recovered participants in ImmuneRACE Cohort 3 were defined by two consecutive negative NP/OP PCR tests, clearance by a healthcare professional, or resolution of symptoms. Mobile phlebotomists in the prospective study collected whole blood, serum and a nasopharyngeal or oropharyngeal swab from every participant. Prospective study participants could optionally give additional blood draws and questionnaires over a roughly 2-month period. Before DNA extraction, prospective study blood samples were shipped either frozen or at room temperature. To note about this clone: The specificity of this receptor is unknown. Nothing much larger sits one base from this clone, and base qualities are not available.

Broader findings and caveats from the paper: Clinical and demographic metadata were provided uncurated, with the amount varying by source and participant.

V is shortened by 4 bases, J by 6 bases, and the region joining them spans 15 bases. The germline V gene provides CDR1 MDHEN and CDR2 SYDVKM. From the cysteine through the phenylalanine, the CDR3 covers 15 amino acids. CDR3 DNA only is kept here, 45 bases in frame from base 1. TCRbeta CDR3 regions were amplified from genomic DNA using the immunoSEQ Assay, a bias-controlled multiplex PCR. The study's own analysis went as follows. The number of nucleated cells in each sample was estimated by amplification of reference gene primers within the assay. Sequence reads were collapsed and filtered to measure the absolute abundance of every unique TCRbeta CDR3 rearrangement. Productive Simpson clonality was computed per sample as the square root of Simpson's diversity index over productive rearrangements. Entries here come from immuneACCESS through TCRdb and include only in-frame sequences with V and J called. Some clones fail to appear in such tables; in the studies checked, an unresolved V gene covers under half of the shortfall, and the cause of the remainder is unknown. V and J calls and clone size are given by that table; D and trimming were obtained from the DNA. In this sample the table shows about 300,000 clones, about 89% of which occur a single time. Approximately 4.7% of the sample is in the top ten clones.

Recombination joined TRBV28 with TRBJ2-2; no confident D gene assignment can be made. The sequence came from a man between 60 and 75 years old who had recovered from COVID-19. Sequencing used PBMCs or T cells enriched from blood (not recorded which). The DNA is TGTGCCAGCAGTTCGCCAGGCCGGTCCGCCGGGGAGCTGTTTTTT. The encoded protein is CASSSPGRSAGELFF. With the rest looked up from the reference TRBV28 and TRBJ2-2 genes rather than sequenced, the full variable domain is DVKVTQSSRYLVKRTGEKVFLECVQDMDHENMFWYRQDPGLGLRLIYFSYDVKMKEKGDIPEGYSVSREKKERFSLILESASTNQTSMYLCASSSPGRSAGELFFGEGSRLTVL.